This T cell receptor beta chain was observed in a study of CD8 T cells in ankylosing spondylitis. Using its own MiXCR run on the 5' RACE reads, TCRdb lists one record per CDR3 protein. The table includes under 170,000 distinct CDR3 sequences, roughly 44% detected once. Concerning this clonotype itself: The junction departs from germline at one end; a sequencing error may be responsible.

Germline V gives CDR1 KGHSH, CDR2 LQKENI. The CDR3 length is 12 residues. Specimen: synovial fluid, either unsorted or a sorted T cell fraction (not recorded which). This receptor was identified in a male donor with ankylosing spondylitis. The chain is built from TRBV18 and TRBJ1-3; unclear D gene. The CDR3 protein is CASSRDRMDPAF. As DNA, the CDR3 is TGTGCCAGCTCACGGGATAGGATGGACCCCGCCTTT. The full variable domain, with the rest looked up from reference TRBV18 and TRBJ1-3, is NAGVMQNPRHLVRRRGQEARLRCSPMKGHSHVYWYRQLPEEGLKFMVYLQKENIIDESGMPKERFSAEFPKEGPSILRIQQVVRGDSAAYFCASSRDRMDPAFGEGSWLTVV.